Listed below are T cell receptor beta chains from one sample, sequenced in a study of technical replicates of blood from a few donors. Sequencing used immunoSEQ multiplex PCR; TCRdb keeps in-frame clones, though not all of them. The data contain around 72,000 clones, 92% of them singletons. Sample: T cells isolated from PBMCs. The receptors shown here come from a human donor in good health. The CDR3 runs from the conserved cysteine through the conserved F or W. A D gene is named only where the DNA matches it firmly. Size values are once, few and many counts, or a class for expanded clones, and some rows have none.

v_gene	d_gene	abundance	j_gene	CDR3nt	CDR3aa
TRBV7-3	-	-	TRBJ2-2	TGTGCCAGCAGCGCCCTTACTAACACCGGGGAGCTGTTTTTT	CASSALTNTGELFF
TRBV6-6	-	-	TRBJ1-1	TGTGCCAGCAGAAACTTTTTGGGGGGGGCTATCACTGAAGCTTTCTTT	CASRNFLGGAITEAFF
TRBV6-6	-	-	TRBJ1-1	TGTGCCAGCAGTCGACAGTTCTCAGACACTGAAGCTTTCTTT	CASSRQFSDTEAFF
TRBV5-1	TRBD2	-	TRBJ2-7	TGCGCCAGCAGCCCTAGTGGTATAGCGGGCTACGAGCAGTACTTC	CASSPSGIAGYEQYF
TRBV14	-	once	TRBJ2-6	TGTGCCAGCAGCCAAGTTGGCTGGCCAGGGGTCTTATCCTCTGGGGCCAACGTCCTGACTTTC	CASSQVGWPGVLSSGANVLTF
TRBV6-5	-	once	TRBJ1-4	TGTGCCAGCAGGAGATTAAGCGCCGGCGAAAAACTGTTTTTT	CASRRLSAGEKLFF
TRBV30	TRBD1	-	TRBJ2-7	TGTGCCTGGAGGACAGGGTACGAGCAGTACTTC	CAWRTGYEQYF
TRBV9	TRBD1	-	TRBJ1-3	TGTGCCAGCTCCGGGACAGAAGGAAACACCATATATTTT	CASSGTEGNTIYF
TRBV7-9	TRBD1	once	TRBJ2-7	TGTGCCAGCAGCACCGGGACAGGGGGGGCCCTCTACGAGCAGTACTTC	CASSTGTGGALYEQYF
TRBV30	-	-	TRBJ2-1	TGTGCCTGGGCCTCAGGGTTCGATGAGCAGTTCTTC	CAWASGFDEQFF
TRBV29-1	-	-	TRBJ1-1	TGCAGCGTCGCGGGACGCTCGAACACTGAAGCTTTCTTT	CSVAGRSNTEAFF
TRBV13	-	-	TRBJ2-7	TGTGCCAGCAGCCATCCTAGCACCCCCTACGAGCAGTACTTC	CASSHPSTPYEQYF
TRBV12-5	TRBD1	-	TRBJ2-3	TGTGCTAGTGGTTTGCCCTACAGGGGGGATACGCAGTATTTT	CASGLPYRGDTQYF
TRBV2	-	-	TRBJ2-2	TGTGCCACCCGGCGGGGAAGCAGCGACACCGGGGAGCTGTTTTTT	CATRRGSSDTGELFF
TRBV7-3	-	-	TRBJ1-1	TGTGCCAGCAGCCTCGCGTTGAACACTGAAGCTTTCTTT	CASSLALNTEAFF
TRBV5-4	-	-	TRBJ1-3	TGTGCCAGCAGCTTTTTTGGAGGTGGAAACACCATATATTTT	CASSFFGGGNTIYF
TRBV4-1	TRBD1	-	TRBJ2-3	TGCGCCAGCAGCCGGGGACAGGTCAGCACAGATACGCAGTATTTT	CASSRGQVSTDTQYF
TRBV30	TRBD2	-	TRBJ2-7	TGTGCCTGGAGACTAGCGGGAGTTCGGGAGCAGTACTTC	CAWRLAGVREQYF
TRBV5-4	-	-	TRBJ2-7	TGTGCCAGCAGTTGGGGGCATGAGCAGTACTTC	CASSWGHEQYF
TRBV4-1	-	once	TRBJ1-2	TGCGCCAGCAGCCATCCCGGACTGGCAGCCGGCTATGGCTACACCTTC	CASSHPGLAAGYGYTF
TRBV7-3	TRBD1	-	TRBJ2-1	TGTGCCAGCAGCCCAGTATTCAGGGGGCTAGAGACCTACAATGAGCAGTTCTTC	CASSPVFRGLETYNEQFF
TRBV5-1	-	-	TRBJ1-1	TGCGCCAGCAGCTTTATCCGGGACACTGAAGCTTTCTTT	CASSFIRDTEAFF
TRBV4-2	TRBD2	-	TRBJ2-7	TGTGCCAGCAGCCAAGATGGGGGCCCGGGAGCGGGAGCCTACGAGCAGTACTTC	CASSQDGGPGAGAYEQYF
TRBV28	-	once	TRBJ1-4	TGTGCCAGCACGGGGGACGCAACTAATGAAAAACTGTTTTTT	CASTGDATNEKLFF
TRBV14	-	-	TRBJ2-1	TGTGCCAGCAGCCAATCGCAGGGATCTGAGCAGTTCTTC	CASSQSQGSEQFF
TRBV18	-	-	TRBJ1-3	TGTGCCAGCTCACCACAGGGGGACTCTGGAAACACCATATATTTT	CASSPQGDSGNTIYF
TRBV4-3	-	-	TRBJ2-7	TGCGCCAGCAGCCAAGATCCCAGGTTAAACGAGCAGTACTTC	CASSQDPRLNEQYF
TRBV9	TRBD2	once	TRBJ2-3	TGTGCCAGCCGAAGGGGCGGGAGGTCAAGCACAGATACGCAGTATTTT	CASRRGGRSSTDTQYF
TRBV4-1	-	-	TRBJ1-2	TGCGCCAGCAGCCAAGAGGGCACAGCTAACTATGGCTACACCTTC	CASSQEGTANYGYTF
TRBV10-3	-	-	TRBJ2-3	TGTGCCATCAGTGTGGCCGGGGACACAGATACGCAGTATTTT	CAISVAGDTDTQYF
TRBV7-7	-	-	TRBJ2-2	TGTGCCAGCAGCTTATCTGGTAGCGAGGTCGGGGAGCTGTTTTTT	CASSLSGSEVGELFF
TRBV2	-	-	TRBJ2-7	TGTGCCAGCAGTATTGAGACTAGTTACGAGCAGTACTTC	CASSIETSYEQYF
TRBV2	-	-	TRBJ2-7	TGTGCCAGCAGTAACAACGACAGGCTTCCGTCCGAGCAGTACTTC	CASSNNDRLPSEQYF
TRBV7-3	TRBD1	-	TRBJ2-7	TGTGCCAGCAGCTTTGGGGACAGGGTCGACGAGCAGTACTTC	CASSFGDRVDEQYF
TRBV30	-	-	TRBJ2-2	TGTGCCTGGAGTGTACGAACAGACGGGGAGCTGTTTTTT	CAWSVRTDGELFF